The 5 T cell receptor beta chains given below trace back to one sample, sequenced in a study of molecular identifiers for immune sequencing clone quantification. TCRdb called the PCR reads again in MiXCR, with one record for every CDR3 protein. The sample records approximately 550,000 distinct CDR3 sequences, about a fifth being singletons. The specimen sequenced was naive CD8+ T cells from blood, with Jurkat cell RNA spiked in. The subset denotes: FACS-sorted CD8+CD4-CCR7+CD45RA+ naive T cells. The source of these receptors is a human donor in good health. Some libraries in this study had Jurkat cell RNA spiked in.

In its sample, this clonotype was seen a few times. The chain couples TRBV29-1 to TRBJ2-1; D possibly uses TRBD1 or TRBD2 (5 bases each). The CDR3 length is 14 residues. Deletions cut 3 bases from V and 5 bases from J, with 14 bases between. Germline V gene lookup returns CDR1 SQVTM and CDR2 ANQGSEA. The CDR3 DNA follows: TGCAGCGTTGATACGGGACCTGCTAACAATGAGCAGTTCTTC. Protein sequence: CSVDTGPANNEQFF.

The chain links TRBV30 to TRBJ2-7; weak D call: TRBD1 (6 bases). V shed 7 bases and J shed 2 bases, with 12 bases lying between them. The CDR3 runs 12 residues. CDR1 is GTSNPN and CDR2 is SVGIG in the germline V gene (reference sequence). CDR3 bases: TGTGCCTCAGAGGGGGTGACCTACGAGCAGTACTTC. Protein product: CASEGVTYEQYF.

This clonotype was detected a few times. V and J are TRBV4-3 and TRBJ1-1; D perhaps matches TRBD1 (5 bases). The CDR3 is made up of 15 amino acids. Trimming removed 0 bases from V and 5 bases from J, with 13 bases in between. In germline, CDR1 is LGHNA, CDR2 YSLEER. The CDR3 is CASSQDLGGYTEAFF. In nucleotides, the CDR3 is TGCGCCAGCAGCCAAGATCTTGGGGGTTATACTGAAGCTTTCTTT.

This clonotype occurred a few times. The gene calls are TRBV28 and TRBJ2-3, with D perhaps being TRBD1 or TRBD2 (5 bases each). The CDR3 extends over 10 amino acids. Trimming removed 11 bases at V and 7 bases at J, with 10 bases between. Looked up from germline, CDR1 is MDHEN and CDR2 is SYDVKM. CDR3 residues: CALGGNTQYF. CDR3 bases: TGTGCCCTTGGGGGAAATACGCAGTATTTT.

The count of this clonotype is one. A read error is likely, as this CDR3 ends without the conserved phenylalanine or tryptophan. CDR3 in amino acids: CASSLRDSYEQYS. The DNA for the CDR3 is TGTGCCAGCAGCTTGAGAGACAGCTACGAGCAGTACTCC. V gene TRBV5-8 combines with J gene TRBJ2-7, with TRBD1 as a possible D gene (5 bases). V was cut by 1 base and J by 3 bases, with 8 bases left in between. This CDR3 contains 13 residues. CDR1 is SGHTS and CDR2 is YDEGEE in the germline V gene.